This TCR beta chain emerged from a study of memory CD4+ T cells and cytomegalovirus serostatus. The sort gate was single viable CD3+CD4+CD8-CD45RO+ cells for memory CD4+ T cells. The CDR3 length is 17 residues. The germline CDR1 and CDR2 sequences are SGHAT and FQNNGV. Trimming cost V 5 bases and J 1 base; bases outside gene matches: 9. Method: immunoSEQ multiplex PCR; TCRdb's copy keeps in-frame clones and lacks some. This sample carries some 65,000 clones, around three quarters of them seen once, and the ten largest clones take around 0.53%. The receptor comes from an adult in good health and CMV-seronegative. Some clones in this sample may be carry-over from other donors' samples. The material sequenced was memory CD4+ T cells from blood. The chain recombines TRBV11-2 with TRBJ2-1, with 9 bases fitting TRBD2. The CDR3 nucleotides read TGTGCCAGCAGCACCCGAGCGGGGGGCGGGTCCTACAATGAGCAGTTCTTC. It specifies CASSTRAGGGSYNEQFF.